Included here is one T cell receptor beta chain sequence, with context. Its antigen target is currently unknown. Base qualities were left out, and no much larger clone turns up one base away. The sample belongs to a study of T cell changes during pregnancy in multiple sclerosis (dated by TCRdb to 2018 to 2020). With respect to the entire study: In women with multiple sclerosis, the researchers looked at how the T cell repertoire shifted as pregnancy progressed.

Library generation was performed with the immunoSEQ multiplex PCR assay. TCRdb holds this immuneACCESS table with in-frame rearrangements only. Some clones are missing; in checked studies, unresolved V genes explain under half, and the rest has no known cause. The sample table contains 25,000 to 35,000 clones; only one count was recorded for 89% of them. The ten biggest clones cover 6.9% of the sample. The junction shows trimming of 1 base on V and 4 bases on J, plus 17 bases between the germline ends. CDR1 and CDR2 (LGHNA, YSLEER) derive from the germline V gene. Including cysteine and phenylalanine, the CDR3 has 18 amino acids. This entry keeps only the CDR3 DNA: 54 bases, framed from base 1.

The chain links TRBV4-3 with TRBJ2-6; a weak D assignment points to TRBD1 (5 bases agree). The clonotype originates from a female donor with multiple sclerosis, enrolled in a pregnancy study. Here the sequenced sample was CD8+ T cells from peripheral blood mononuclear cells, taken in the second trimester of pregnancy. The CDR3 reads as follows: CASSQGRSRVSGANVLTF. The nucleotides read TGCGCCAGCAGCCAAGGTAGATCCAGGGTATCCGGGGCCAACGTCCTGACTTTC.